This is a list of T cell receptor beta chains from one sample in a study of Graves' ophthalmopathy and Graves' hyperthyroidism. From the multiplex PCR reads, TCRdb called clonotypes with MiXCR, one entry per CDR3 protein. The sample lists about 400,000 distinct CDR3 sequences; around 20% were seen once. What was sequenced was peripheral blood. The receptors were sampled from a woman aged 18-29 years with Graves' ophthalmopathy. CDR3s include the opening cysteine and the closing phenylalanine or tryptophan. Each record gives: V gene, J gene, CDR3 length, clone size, D gene, CDR3 DNA, CDR3 protein. The D gene is left open where the match is weak. Clone size is given for some rows only: seen once, a few or many times, or a class if the clone is expanded.

>TRBV28|TRBJ2-7|18|.|TRBD2
TGTGCCAGCAGTTTCTTCCTAGCGGGAGCAACTATAGACCACGAGCAGTACTTC
CASSFFLAGATIDHEQYF
>TRBV27|TRBJ1-1|13|many|.
TGTGCCAGCGGATCCCAACGGGTGGCTGAAGCTTTCTTT
CASGSQRVAEAFF
>TRBV28|TRBJ2-7|15|.|TRBD1
TGTGCCAGCAGTTTGGCCGGGACAGGGAAAAACGAGCAGTACTTC
CASSLAGTGKNEQYF
>TRBV19|TRBJ2-6|15|many|.
TGTGCCAGTAGTATCGATGGGGATGTGGCCAACGTCCTGACTTTC
CASSIDGDVANVLTF
>TRBV30|TRBJ2-1|14|many|.
TGTGCCTGGAGTTGGAGACTAGAGGCCAATGAGCAGTTCTTC
CAWSWRLEANEQFF
>TRBV7-9|TRBJ1-1|14|few|.
TGTGCCAGCAGCTTAGACAGGATAATTACTGAAGCTTTCTTT
CASSLDRIITEAFF
>TRBV6-1|TRBJ1-5|13|.|.
TGTGCCAGCAAAGGTGGTAGCAATCAGCCCCAGCATTTT
CASKGGSNQPQHF
>TRBV20-1|TRBJ2-7|14|many|.
TGCAGTGCTAGAGATATGCTAGAAGACTACGAGCAGTACTTC
CSARDMLEDYEQYF
>TRBV6-1|TRBJ2-7|16|many|TRBD2
TGTGCCAGCAGGCCCGGCCCAGCGGGGAACTCCTACGAGCAGTACTTC
CASRPGPAGNSYEQYF
>TRBV15|TRBJ2-7|17|many|TRBD1
TGTGCCACCACCTCGACTTTGGGACAGGGTCCCCTCTACGAGCAGTACTTC
CATTSTLGQGPLYEQYF
>TRBV6-2/TRBV6-3|TRBJ2-7|18|many|.
TGTGCCAGCAGTTACACGGGTAGGGACCTTTTATGGTCCTACGAGCAGTACTTC
CASSYTGRDLLWSYEQYF
>TRBV3-1|TRBJ2-5|13|many|.
TGTGCCAGCAGCCAATCCGGGTTTGGAAGTGGGTACTTC
CASSQSGFGSGYF
>TRBV18|TRBJ1-5|12|.|.
TGTGCCAGCTCACCAGCCAATCAGCCCCAGCATTTT
CASSPANQPQHF
>TRBV4-2|TRBJ2-5|13|many|.
TGTGCCAGCAGCCAAGAATGGGGGGAGACCCAGTACTTC
CASSQEWGETQYF
>TRBV6-2/TRBV6-3|TRBJ1-2|11|many|.
TGTGCCAGTTCAACTAACTATGGCTACACCTTC
CASSTNYGYTF
>TRBV27|TRBJ1-1|13|many|.
TGTGCCAGCAGGAAGGGCCTGAACACTGAAGCTTTCTTT
CASRKGLNTEAFF
>TRBV12-3/TRBV12-4|TRBJ2-5|15|many|TRBD2
TGTGCCAGCAGTCCCGGGACTAGCGGTGGGAAGACCCAGTACTTC
CASSPGTSGGKTQYF
>TRBV4-1|TRBJ2-7|15|many|.
TGCGCCAGCAGCCAGCCGACGAGGGCTATCTACGAGCAGTACTTC
CASSQPTRAIYEQYF
>TRBV4-1|TRBJ2-4|16|few|.
TGCGCCAGCAGCCAGAGCGGGGATGGACAGAAAAACATTCAGTACTTC
CASSQSGDGQKNIQYF
>TRBV5-1|TRBJ2-7|15|.|TRBD2
TGCGCCAGCACTGTAACTAGCGGGATTGACTACGAGCAGTACTTC
CASTVTSGIDYEQYF
>TRBV7-2|TRBJ2-5|15|.|.
TGTGCCAGCAGCTTATCCCGGGCTAGTTGGGAGACCCAGTACTTC
CASSLSRASWETQYF
>TRBV19|TRBJ2-7|14|.|TRBD2
TGTGCCAGTAGCCGACTAGCGGGAGCCCACGAGCAGTACTTC
CASSRLAGAHEQYF
>TRBV28|TRBJ2-5|14|many|.
TGTGCCAGCAGTTCTCCGACCGTACAAGAGACCCAGTACTTC
CASSSPTVQETQYF
>TRBV12-3/TRBV12-4|TRBJ2-4|16|many|.
TGTGCCAGCAGTCATGCAAGCATATTGGTCAAAAACATTCAGTACTTC
CASSHASILVKNIQYF
>TRBV27|TRBJ1-5|14|many|TRBD1
TGTGCCAGCAGTTCGGACAGGTTCAATCAGCCCCAGCATTTT
CASSSDRFNQPQHF
>TRBV19|TRBJ1-5|17|.|TRBD1
TGTGCCAGTAGTAAGGTCAGGGACAGGGGTTACAATCAGCCCCAGCATTTT
CASSKVRDRGYNQPQHF
>TRBV11-2|TRBJ2-6|16|.|.
TGTGCCAGCAGCTTAGGACTTAGCTCTGGGGCCAACGTCCTGACTTTC
CASSLGLSSGANVLTF
>TRBV4-1|TRBJ2-7|15|many|.
TGCGCCAGCAGCCAAGATAATGGGCAGGGCTACGAGCAGTACTTC
CASSQDNGQGYEQYF
>TRBV9|TRBJ1-2|18|many|TRBD1
TGTGCCAGCAGCGTACTGCCGGGACAGCCACCTAGAAACTATGGCTACACCTTC
CASSVLPGQPPRNYGYTF
>TRBV12-3/TRBV12-4|TRBJ1-6|12|many|.
TGTGCCAGCAACAGGGATAATTCACCCCTCCACTTT
CASNRDNSPLHF
>TRBV28|TRBJ2-7|13|many|.
TGTGCCAGCAGTTCAGAGGGGCCATACGAGCAGTACTTC
CASSSEGPYEQYF
>TRBV29-1|TRBJ2-7|11|many|.
TGCAGCGTCGACAGGGAGGGAGAGCAGTACTTC
CSVDREGEQYF
>TRBV6-5|TRBJ2-2|14|many|.
TGTGCCAGCAGTTACGCACGAAGTGGCGGGGAGCTGTTTTTT
CASSYARSGGELFF
>TRBV28|TRBJ2-7|16|many|.
TGTGCCAGCAGTTCCGCCCGGGCAGGAGGGTACTACGAGCAGTACTTC
CASSSARAGGYYEQYF
>TRBV27|TRBJ2-7|17|many|TRBD2
TGTGCCAGCAGTTTACAACTGCTAGCGGGGGGAATCTACGAGCAGTACTTC
CASSLQLLAGGIYEQYF
>TRBV6-2/TRBV6-3|TRBJ1-2|16|many|TRBD1
TGTGCCAGCAGTTATTCCTCTTGGGACAGGAGATATGGCTACACCTTC
CASSYSSWDRRYGYTF
>TRBV27|TRBJ1-3|16|.|TRBD1
TGTGCCAGCAGTCCGGGACAGGGAATCTCTGGAAACACCATATATTTT
CASSPGQGISGNTIYF
>TRBV5-1|TRBJ2-7|15|many|TRBD1
TGCGCCAGCAGCCTCATGGGACAGGGTGGCTACGAGCAGTACTTC
CASSLMGQGGYEQYF
>TRBV20-1|TRBJ2-2|15|.|.
TGCAGTGCCCCTAGGGACGGCTCCGGTACCGGGGAGCTGTTTTTT
CSAPRDGSGTGELFF
>TRBV12-3/TRBV12-4|TRBJ2-7|12|many|.
TGTGCCAGCAGGGGCGTAAAGGACGAGCAGTACTTC
CASRGVKDEQYF
>TRBV28|TRBJ1-1|11|few|.
TGTGCCAGCAGTGAAGGGAGAAGGGCTTTCTTT
CASSEGRRAFF
>TRBV20-1|TRBJ2-5|14|many|.
TGCAGTGCTAGGAAAGCAGGGGCCAGGGAGACCCAGTACTTC
CSARKAGARETQYF
>TRBV5-1|TRBJ1-2|13|many|.
TGCGCCAGCAGCTTGGGGGGGACCGACGGCTACACCTTC
CASSLGGTDGYTF
>TRBV7-2|TRBJ2-7|16|many|TRBD2
TGTGCCAGCAGCTTAGGGACTAGCGGGCCCCCCTACGAGCAGTACTTC
CASSLGTSGPPYEQYF
>TRBV6-2/TRBV6-3|TRBJ2-5|14|many|.
TGTGCCAGCGGGAGGCGGGCGGGCCAAGAGACCCAGTACTTC
CASGRRAGQETQYF
>TRBV7-9|TRBJ2-7|15|many|.
TGTGCCAGCAGTTCACTCCTCAGTCCCTCCTACGAGCAGTACTTC
CASSSLLSPSYEQYF
>TRBV7-2|TRBJ2-4|13|many|.
TGTGCCAGCAGCCTCGTGGCGGGGAACATTCAGTACTTC
CASSLVAGNIQYF
>TRBV15|TRBJ1-1|16|many|.
TGTGCCACCAGCAGAGATCCCCCACAGGGCGGGACTGAAGCTTTCTTT
CATSRDPPQGGTEAFF
>TRBV28|TRBJ1-2|14|many|.
TGTGCCAGCAGTTTAGTCGGATTTAACTATGGCTACACCTTC
CASSLVGFNYGYTF
>TRBV7-2|TRBJ1-2|14|many|.
TGTGCCAGCAGCCCCCGCCAGGCCTTCGAAGGCTACACCTTC
CASSPRQAFEGYTF